This T cell receptor (beta chain) originates from a study of regulatory T cells in long-lasting Graves disease. Time point noted: newly diagnosed GD, antithyroid drugs for less than 3 months. The authors made the TCR library using RNA they extracted from PBMCs. The sample holds many counts of this clonotype. Its antigen is still unknown. With 3 bases clipped from V and 12 bases from J, the junction kept 2 bases outside the gene matches. The CDR3 loop spans 11 amino acids. Germline CDR1 SEHNR, CDR2 FQNEAQ (reference sequence). Study conclusions and caveats: Those with persistent disease had in common more public clonotypes (about 3,000) than new patients (about 970). It was peripheral blood alone, not thyroid tissue, that was studied.

Combining iRepertoire HTBI primers with Arm-PCR of CDR3 regions, the authors built TCR beta libraries. TCRdb fed the multiplex PCR reads into MiXCR, producing one record per CDR3 protein. The table lists about 460,000 distinct CDR3 sequences, 14% of them singletons. In addition, the sample was reused for a study of T cells in Graves' hyperthyroidism and ophthalmopathy. Per that paper: When the TCR CDR3 underwent first-round RT-PCR, the HTBI primer set was used. Most thyroid clonotypes that were expanded above 0.001 also turned up in blood.

Sequenced here: peripheral blood mononuclear cells (PBMCs), sampled at new diagnosis, from a patient treated with antithyroid drugs. J is TRBJ2-1 and V is TRBV7-9; 7 positions agree with TRBD2. This TCR was recovered from a woman aged 45-59 years with Graves disease. The CDR3 loop reads CASSLSGGQFF. CDR3 nucleotide sequence: TGTGCCAGCAGCTTGTCGGGAGGGCAGTTCTTC.